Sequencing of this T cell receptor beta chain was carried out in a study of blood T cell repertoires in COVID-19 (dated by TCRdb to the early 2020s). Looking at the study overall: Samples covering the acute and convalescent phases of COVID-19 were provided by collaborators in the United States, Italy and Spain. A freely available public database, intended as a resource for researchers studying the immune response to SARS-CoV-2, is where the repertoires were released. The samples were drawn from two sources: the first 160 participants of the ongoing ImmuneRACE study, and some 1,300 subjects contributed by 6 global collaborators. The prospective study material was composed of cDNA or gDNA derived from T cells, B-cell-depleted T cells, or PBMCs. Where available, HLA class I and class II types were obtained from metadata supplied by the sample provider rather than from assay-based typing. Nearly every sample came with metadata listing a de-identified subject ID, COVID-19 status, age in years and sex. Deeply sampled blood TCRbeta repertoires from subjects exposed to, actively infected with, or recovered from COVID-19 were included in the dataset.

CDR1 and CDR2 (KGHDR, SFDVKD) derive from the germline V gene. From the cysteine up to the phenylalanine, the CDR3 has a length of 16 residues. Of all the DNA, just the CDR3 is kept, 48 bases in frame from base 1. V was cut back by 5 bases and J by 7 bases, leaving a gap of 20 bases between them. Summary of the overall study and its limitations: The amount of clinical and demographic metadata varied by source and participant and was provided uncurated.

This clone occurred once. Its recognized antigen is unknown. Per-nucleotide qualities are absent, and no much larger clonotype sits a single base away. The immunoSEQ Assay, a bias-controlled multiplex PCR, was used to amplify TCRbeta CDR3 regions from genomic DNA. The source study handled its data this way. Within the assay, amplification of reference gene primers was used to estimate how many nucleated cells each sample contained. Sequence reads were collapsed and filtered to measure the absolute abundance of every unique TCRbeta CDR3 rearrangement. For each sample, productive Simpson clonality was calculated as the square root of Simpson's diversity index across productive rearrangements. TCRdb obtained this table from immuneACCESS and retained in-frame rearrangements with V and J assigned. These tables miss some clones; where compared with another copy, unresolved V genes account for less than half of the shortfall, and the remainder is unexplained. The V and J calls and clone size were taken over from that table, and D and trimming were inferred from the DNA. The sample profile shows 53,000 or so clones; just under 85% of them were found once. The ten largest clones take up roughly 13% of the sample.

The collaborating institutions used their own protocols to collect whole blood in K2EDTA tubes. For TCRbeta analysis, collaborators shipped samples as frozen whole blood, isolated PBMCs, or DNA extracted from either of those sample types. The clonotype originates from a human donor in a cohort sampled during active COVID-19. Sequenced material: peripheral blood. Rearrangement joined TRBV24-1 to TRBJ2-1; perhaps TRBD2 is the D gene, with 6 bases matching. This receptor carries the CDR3 CATSGAGLAPSNEQFF. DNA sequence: TGTGCCACCAGTGGGGCGGGGCTAGCTCCTTCGAATGAGCAGTTCTTC.